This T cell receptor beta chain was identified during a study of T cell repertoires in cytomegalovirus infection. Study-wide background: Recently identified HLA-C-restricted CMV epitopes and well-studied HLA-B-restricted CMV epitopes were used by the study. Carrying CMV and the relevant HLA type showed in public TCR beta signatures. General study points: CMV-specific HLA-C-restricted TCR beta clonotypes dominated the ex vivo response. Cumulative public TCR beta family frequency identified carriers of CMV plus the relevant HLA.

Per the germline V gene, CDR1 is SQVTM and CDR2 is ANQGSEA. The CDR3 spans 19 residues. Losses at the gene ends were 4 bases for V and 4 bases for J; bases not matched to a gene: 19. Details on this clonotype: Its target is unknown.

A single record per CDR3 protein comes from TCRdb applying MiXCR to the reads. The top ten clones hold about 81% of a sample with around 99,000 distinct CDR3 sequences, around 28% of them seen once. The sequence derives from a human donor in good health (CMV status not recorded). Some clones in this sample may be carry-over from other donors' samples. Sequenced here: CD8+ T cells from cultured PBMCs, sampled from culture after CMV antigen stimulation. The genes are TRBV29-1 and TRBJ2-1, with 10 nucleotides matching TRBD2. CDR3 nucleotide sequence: TGCAGCGTTGGATGGCCGACCTCTCTAGCGGGGGCTCTATACAATGAGCAGTTCTTC. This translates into CSVGWPTSLAGALYNEQFF.